This T cell receptor beta chain was identified during a study of blood T cell repertoires in COVID-19. Only a few counts were recorded for this clone. Libraries were prepared by immunoSEQ multiplex PCR; TCRdb keeps only in-frame clonotypes and omits some of them. In the table there are around 250,000 clones, about 86% of which are singletons. The V end lost 3 bases, the J end lost 0 bases, and 12 bases lay between the germline ends. CDR3 length: 15 amino acids. CDR1 is LNHDA, CDR2 SQIVND, per germline (reference sequence). The receptor was isolated from a man aged 45-65 years who had recovered from COVID-19. V is TRBV19 and J is TRBJ2-7; D is possibly TRBD2 (6 bases). The material sequenced was PBMCs or T cells enriched from blood (not recorded which). CDR3 nucleotide sequence: TGTGCCAGTAGTATGGAGGGGAAGACCTCCTACGAGCAGTACTTC. Its translation is CASSMEGKTSYEQYF.